This TCR beta chain was obtained from a study of T cells in Graves' hyperthyroidism and ophthalmopathy. It was considered stable Graves' hyperthyroidism when ophthalmopathy did not progress within 18 months. PBMCs were obtained from over 8.5 ml fresh peripheral blood. TCR beta CDR3 region amplification was performed from RNA transcripts. With the HTBI primer set, the TCR CDR3 went through a first round of RT-PCR. From the multiplex PCR reads, TCRdb called clonotypes with MiXCR, one entry per CDR3 protein. This sample has about 500,000 distinct CDR3 sequences; approximately 16% occur once, and the top ten carry about 18%. Whole-study results and caveats: Most expanded thyroid clonotypes above 0.001 recurred in blood. With a median lead of approximately six months before onset, the model predicted ophthalmopathy.

This clonotype was counted a few times. The antigen remains undetermined. This receptor was identified in a woman under 30 with Graves' hyperthyroidism. The sequencing input was blood.

CDR3 in amino acids: CASRRKSTGQINEQFF. DNA for the CDR3: TGTGCCAGCAGACGAAAGTCGACGGGACAGATTAATGAGCAGTTCTTC. V is TRBV7-9 and J is TRBJ2-1, with TRBD1 matching over 7 bases. The germline gives CDR1 SEHNR, CDR2 FQNEAQ (reference sequence). J was trimmed by 7 bases and V by 6 bases; bases with no gene match: 15. The CDR3 has 16 amino acids. Variable domain in full (rest from reference TRBV7-9 and TRBJ2-1): DTGVSQNPRHKITKRGQNVTFRCDPISEHNRLYWYRQTLGQGPEFLTYFQNEAQLEKSRLLSDRFSAERPKGSFSTLEIQRTEQGDSAMYLCASRRKSTGQINEQFFGPGTRLTVL.